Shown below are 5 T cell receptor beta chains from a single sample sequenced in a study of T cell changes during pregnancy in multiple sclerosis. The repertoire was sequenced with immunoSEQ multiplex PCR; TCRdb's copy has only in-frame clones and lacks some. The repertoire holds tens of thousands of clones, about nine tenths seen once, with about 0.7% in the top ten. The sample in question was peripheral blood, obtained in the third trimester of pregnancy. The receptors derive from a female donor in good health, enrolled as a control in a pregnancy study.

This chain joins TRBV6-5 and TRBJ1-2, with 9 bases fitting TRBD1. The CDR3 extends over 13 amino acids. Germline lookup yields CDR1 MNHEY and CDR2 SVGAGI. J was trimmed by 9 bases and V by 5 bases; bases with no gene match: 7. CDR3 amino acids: CASSPGTGYRYTF. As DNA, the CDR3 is TGTGCCAGCAGTCCTGGGACAGGGTATCGCTACACCTTC.

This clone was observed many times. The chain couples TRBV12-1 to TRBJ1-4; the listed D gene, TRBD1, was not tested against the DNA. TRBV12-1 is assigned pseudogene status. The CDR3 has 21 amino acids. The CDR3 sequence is CASSFRTGTGKEEAGNEKLFF. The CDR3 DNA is TGTGCCAGCAGCTTTCGGACCGGGACAGGGAAAGAAGAGGCTGGGAATGAAAAACTGTTTTTT.

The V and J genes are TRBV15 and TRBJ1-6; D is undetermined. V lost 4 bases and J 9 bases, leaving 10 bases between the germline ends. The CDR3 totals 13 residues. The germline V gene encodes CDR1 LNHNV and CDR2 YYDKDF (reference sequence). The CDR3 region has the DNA TGTGCCACCAGCATCCGTCTTATTTCACCCCTCCACTTT. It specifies CATSIRLISPLHF.

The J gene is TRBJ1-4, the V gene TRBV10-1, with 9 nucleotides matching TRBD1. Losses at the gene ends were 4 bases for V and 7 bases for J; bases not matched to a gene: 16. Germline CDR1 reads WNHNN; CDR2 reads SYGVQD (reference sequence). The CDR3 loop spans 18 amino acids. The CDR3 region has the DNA TGCGCCAGCAGTGGCGGAGTCCCGGGACAGGGACGAGGTGAAAAACTGTTTTTT. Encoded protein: CASSGGVPGQGRGEKLFF.

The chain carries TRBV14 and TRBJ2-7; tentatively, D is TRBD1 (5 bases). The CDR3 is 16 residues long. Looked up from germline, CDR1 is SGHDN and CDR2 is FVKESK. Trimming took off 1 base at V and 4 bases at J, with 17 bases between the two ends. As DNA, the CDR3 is TGTGCCAGCAGCCAAGTGTCCGTCCCCCAGGGTTACGAGCAGTACTTC. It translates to CASSQVSVPQGYEQYF.